Sequencing of this T cell receptor (beta chain) was carried out in a study of identical twins. Findings and limits, study-wide: Memory repertoires lacked the insertion deficit that abundant cord blood beta clonotypes showed.

TCRdb reanalysed the 5' RACE reads using MiXCR and keeps one entry per CDR3 protein. The top ten clones hold 3.5% to 4% of a sample with 250,000 or so distinct CDR3 sequences, 5.5% to 7% of them seen once. This clonotype was counted ten times or more. The antigen is unknown. There are 13 residues in the CDR3. Trimming took 11 bases from V and 3 from J, leaving 14 bases between them. The germline V gene has CDR1 ENHRY and CDR2 SYGVKD. These data also formed part of another study, on yellow fever vaccine responses in identical twins.

The sequenced sample consisted of memory (CD45RO+) T cells sorted from blood. The clonotype originates from a woman between 18 and 30 years old in good health. The chain joins TRBV10-3 to TRBJ1-3; tentatively, D is TRBD1 (6 bases). The DNA of the CDR3 is TGTGCCGTTGAACACAGGGATGGAAACACCATATATTTT. It translates to CAVEHRDGNTIYF.